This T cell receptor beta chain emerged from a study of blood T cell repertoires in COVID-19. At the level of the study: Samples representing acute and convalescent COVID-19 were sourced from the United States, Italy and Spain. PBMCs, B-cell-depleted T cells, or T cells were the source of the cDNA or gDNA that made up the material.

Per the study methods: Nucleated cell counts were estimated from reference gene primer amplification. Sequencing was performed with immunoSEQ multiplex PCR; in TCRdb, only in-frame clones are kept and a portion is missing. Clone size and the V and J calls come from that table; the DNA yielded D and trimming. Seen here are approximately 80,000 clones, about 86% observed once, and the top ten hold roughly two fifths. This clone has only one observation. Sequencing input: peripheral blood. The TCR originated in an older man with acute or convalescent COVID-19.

The DNA for the CDR3 is TGTGCCAGCAGCGAGACTAGCGAGAACTACGAGCAGTACTTC. This sequence encodes CASSETSENYEQYF. The chain is built from TRBV9 and TRBJ2-7; 8 bases match TRBD2. Germline CDR1 SGDLS, CDR2 YYNGEE. The CDR3 sequence is 14 residues long. Trimming cost V 3 bases and J 3 bases; bases outside gene matches: 5.